Below are 7 T cell receptor beta chains sequenced from a single sample in a study of T cells expressing NK-cell markers. One entry per CDR3 protein, without DNA, is what TCRdb gives after re-calling the 5' RACE reads. The record lists some 410,000 distinct CDR3 sequences, of which the ten most abundant hold less than 7.5%. The specimen sequenced was blood T cells: a sorted CD56 or NKG2C T cell subset, CD4+ or CD8+ T cells, or bulk PBMC T cells (not recorded which). The receptors shown here come from a woman aged 18-69 years in good health.

The chain couples TRBV7-2 to TRBJ2-7. Germline CDR1 is SGHTA and CDR2 is FQGNSA. The CDR3 contains 13 residues. The CDR3 region is CASSLRRADEQYF.

The chain employs TRBV20-1 and TRBJ1-2; TCRdb names TRBD1, which stays unverified in the absence of DNA. Germline V CDR1 and CDR2: DFQATT, SNEGSKA (reference sequence). The CDR3 extends over 16 amino acids. CDR3 region: CSARDNRDGRNYGYTF.

The genes are TRBV5-1 and TRBJ2-2; TCRdb lists TRBD1, though no DNA is available to test this call. This CDR3 comprises 15 residues. The germline V gene has CDR1 SGHRS and CDR2 YFSETQ. CDR3 protein: CASSGRTGLTGELFF.

The V and J genes are TRBV12-3 or TRBV12-4 and TRBJ2-5. This CDR3 has 13 residues. This chain's CDR3 is CASSLGGYETQYF.

The rearrangement uses TRBV3-1 and TRBJ2-3; checking the TCRdb D call of TRBD2 is not possible without DNA. The CDR3 length is 14 residues. Germline lookup yields CDR1 LGHDT and CDR2 YNNKEL (reference sequence). CDR3 loop: CASSPSGNTDTQYF.

J is TRBJ1-3 and V is TRBV6-5. The germline CDR1 and CDR2 sequences are MNHEY and SVGAGI. This CDR3 contains 16 residues. CDR3 protein: CASSYGGGRAGNTIYF.

The chain links TRBV5-1 to TRBJ2-3; with no DNA, the TCRdb D assignment of TRBD2 cannot be verified. The CDR3 has 17 amino acids. Germline CDR1 and CDR2: SGHRS and YFSETQ. The CDR3 protein is CASSLVASGGGTDTQYF.